Shown below are 28 T cell receptor beta chains from a single sample sequenced in a study of T cells expressing NK-cell markers. TCRdb reprocessed the 5' RACE reads and keeps a single row for each CDR3 protein, giving no DNA. This sample's table reports about 260,000 distinct CDR3 sequences. Specimen: blood T cells: a sorted CD56 or NKG2C T cell subset, CD4+ or CD8+ T cells, or bulk PBMC T cells (not recorded which). The receptors stem from a woman aged 18 to 75 in good health.

The chain carries TRBV4-3 and TRBJ2-1. The CDR3 is made up of 16 amino acids. CDR1 is LGHNA and CDR2 is YSLEER in the germline V gene. The CDR3 region is CASSHYQGDFYNEQFF.

CDR3 residues: CSARGGLVLEQYF. The J gene is TRBJ2-7, the V gene TRBV20-1; the TRBD2 assignment by TCRdb is unverifiable without DNA. The CDR3 runs 13 residues. The germline V gene encodes CDR1 DFQATT and CDR2 SNEGSKA (reference sequence).

The chain couples TRBV7-2 to TRBJ2-7; as DNA is missing, the TRBD1 call by TCRdb cannot be tested. In germline, CDR1 is SGHTA, CDR2 FQGNSA. This CDR3 is built from 13 residues. The CDR3 loop is CASAQGIYYEQYF. Using reference TRBV7-2 and TRBJ2-7 for the parts outside the CDR3, the full variable domain is GAGVSQSPSNKVTEKGKDVELRCDPISGHTALYWYRQSLGQGLEFLIYFQGNSAPDKSGLPSDRFSAERTGGSVSTLTIQRTQQEDSAVYLCASAQGIYYEQYFGPGTRLTVT.

This chain connects TRBV11-2 to TRBJ2-2; with no DNA, the TCRdb D assignment of TRBD2 cannot be verified. CDR3 length: 15 amino acids. The V gene's germline CDR1 is SGHAT and CDR2 FQNNGV. The CDR3 loop is CASSGGLVSTGELFF.

This chain's CDR3 is CASSAKLGQTGNTIYF. The chain has TRBV7-2 and TRBJ1-3; TCRdb's D call, TRBD1, is unchecked because there is no DNA. CDR1 is SGHTA and CDR2 is FQGNSA in the germline V gene. The CDR3 has 16 residues.

The chain has TRBV20-1 and TRBJ2-1; there is no DNA to check the TCRdb D call of TRBD2. CDR1 DFQATT and CDR2 SNEGSKA come from the germline V gene (reference sequence). This CDR3 contains 13 residues. The CDR3 sequence: CSARGVQNNEQFF.

This rearrangement joins TRBV4-3 to TRBJ1-1; TCRdb's D gene call, TRBD1, goes unchecked for lack of DNA. The germline V gene encodes CDR1 LGHNA and CDR2 YSLEER. The length of the CDR3 is 15 residues. CDR3 region: CASSPEGAGDTEAFF.

This chain connects TRBV6-5 to TRBJ1-1; the TCRdb D gene call, TRBD1, has no DNA to confirm it. Germline CDR1 and CDR2: MNHEY and SVGAGI. The CDR3 is 15 amino acids. CDR3: CASSYRDRGNTEAFF.

The chain uses TRBV12-3 or TRBV12-4 and TRBJ2-7; TCRdb names TRBD1, which stays unverified in the absence of DNA. The CDR3 contains 14 residues. The CDR3 region is CASGRQGAAYEQYF.

The chain employs TRBV5-6 and TRBJ2-7. Germline V gives CDR1 SGHDT, CDR2 YYEEEE. The CDR3 contains 13 residues. This CDR3 is CASSLRPPDEQYF.

V usage is TRBV20-1 and J usage is TRBJ1-2. The CDR3 runs 14 residues. Germline V gives CDR1 DFQATT, CDR2 SNEGSKA (reference sequence). CDR3 in amino acids: CSARPPTASYGYTF.

CDR3 in amino acids: CASSLGTGGLFGYTF. The chain uses TRBV4-3 and TRBJ1-2; no DNA is available, so the TRBD1 call from TCRdb remains unchecked. CDR3 length: 15 residues. Germline V CDR1 and CDR2: LGHNA, YSLEER.

The chain employs TRBV11-3 and TRBJ2-1; the D gene TCRdb calls, TRBD1, cannot be checked with no DNA. The CDR3 loop spans 16 amino acids. Looked up from germline, CDR1 is SGHNT and CDR2 is YENEEA. Here the CDR3 reads CASSLVGTGSHNEQFF.

J is TRBJ1-6 and V is TRBV20-1; TCRdb designates TRBD1, a call that cannot be tested without DNA. This CDR3 comprises 16 residues. Per germline, CDR1 DFQATT and CDR2 SNEGSKA (reference sequence). CDR3 region: CSARGSGTGSDSPLHF.

This chain joins TRBV21-1 and TRBJ1-3; checking the TCRdb D call of TRBD1 is not possible without DNA. TRBV21-1 is a pseudogene. The CDR3 contains 18 residues. CDR3 sequence: CASSARDRGDLRGNTIYF.

The chain links TRBV6-1 to TRBJ2-1. The germline V gene encodes CDR1 MNHNS and CDR2 SASEGT. This CDR3 is 16 amino acids long. CDR3 protein: CASSPPTGSSYNEQFF.

The rearrangement links TRBV5-4 to TRBJ2-2; no DNA is available, so the TRBD1 call from TCRdb remains unchecked. The CDR3 sequence is 16 residues long. CDR1 is SGHNT and CDR2 is YYREEE in the germline V gene (reference sequence). The CDR3 reads CASTRDREANTGELFF.

V and J are TRBV24-1 and TRBJ1-1. The CDR3 is made up of 13 amino acids. Germline values: CDR1 KGHDR, CDR2 SFDVKD. The CDR3 reads CATRAGGVTEAFF.

The chain uses TRBV20-1 and TRBJ1-2; lacking DNA, the TRBD1 call made by TCRdb goes unchecked. Germline CDR1 and CDR2: DFQATT and SNEGSKA (reference sequence). The CDR3 length is 15 residues. The CDR3 sequence: CSAKGAQGENYGYTF.

The chain employs TRBV20-1 and TRBJ2-2. CDR1 and CDR2 from the germline V gene are DFQATT and SNEGSKA (reference sequence). This CDR3 has 11 residues. The CDR3 spells CSAPIYGELFF.

This chain links TRBV4-3 with TRBJ2-1. The CDR3 is made up of 13 amino acids. CDR1 LGHNA and CDR2 YSLEER come from the germline V gene. The CDR3 reads CASSQDYHNEQFF.

V usage is TRBV5-4 and J usage is TRBJ2-5; TCRdb returns TRBD1, unconfirmable since there is no DNA. CDR1 is SGHNT and CDR2 is YYREEE in the germline V gene (reference sequence). The CDR3 runs 15 residues. The CDR3 protein is CASRTGMGNQETQYF.

This rearrangement joins TRBV12-3 or TRBV12-4 to TRBJ2-2; TCRdb lists TRBD1, though no DNA is available to test this call. This CDR3 region has 15 residues. CDR3: CASSSMGGVGGELFF.

The chain has TRBV2 and TRBJ1-5. The CDR3 extends over 15 amino acids. In germline, CDR1 is SNHLY, CDR2 FYNNEI. The CDR3 protein is CASSEPGRAVQPQHF.

V and J are TRBV4-3 and TRBJ2-3; TCRdb calls TRBD1, which cannot be checked without DNA. This CDR3 has 15 amino acids. Looked up from germline, CDR1 is LGHNA and CDR2 is YSLEER. Here the CDR3 reads CASSQDRQGGDTQYF.

The chain is built from TRBV12-3 or TRBV12-4 and TRBJ1-1; without DNA, the TCRdb call of TRBD1 cannot be checked. The CDR3 contains 13 residues. CDR3 residues: CASSRQGVAEAFF.

The chain joins TRBV5-1 to TRBJ1-1; TCRdb selects TRBD1, and the lack of DNA leaves this call unchecked. This CDR3 has 15 amino acids. Per germline, CDR1 SGHRS and CDR2 YFSETQ. The CDR3: CASSSSQGMNTEAFF.

The V and J genes are TRBV25-1 and TRBJ2-3. The CDR3 extends over 13 amino acids. Germline CDR1 MGHDK, CDR2 SYGVNS. The CDR3 reads CASRDKYTDTQYF.